This T cell receptor (beta chain) emerged from a study of blood T cell repertoires in COVID-19. TCRdb's copy holds only in-frame clones and misses some; the assay was immunoSEQ multiplex PCR. The repertoire includes approximately 200,000 clones, 80% to 85% of them detected once, and 5.1% sits in the top ten. CDR1 is LNHNV and CDR2 is YYDKDF in the germline V gene (reference sequence). The CDR3 has 15 residues. V dropped 5 bases and J dropped 6; count of bases not matched to a gene: 7. The sequence was obtained from a woman aged 55-69 years who had recovered from COVID-19. Input material: peripheral blood. This chain links TRBV15 with TRBJ1-5; TRBD1 matches 10 bases. This CDR3 reads CATSVRTGGGQPQHF. CDR3 sequence (DNA): TGTGCCACCAGCGTTCGGACAGGGGGAGGTCAGCCCCAGCATTTT.